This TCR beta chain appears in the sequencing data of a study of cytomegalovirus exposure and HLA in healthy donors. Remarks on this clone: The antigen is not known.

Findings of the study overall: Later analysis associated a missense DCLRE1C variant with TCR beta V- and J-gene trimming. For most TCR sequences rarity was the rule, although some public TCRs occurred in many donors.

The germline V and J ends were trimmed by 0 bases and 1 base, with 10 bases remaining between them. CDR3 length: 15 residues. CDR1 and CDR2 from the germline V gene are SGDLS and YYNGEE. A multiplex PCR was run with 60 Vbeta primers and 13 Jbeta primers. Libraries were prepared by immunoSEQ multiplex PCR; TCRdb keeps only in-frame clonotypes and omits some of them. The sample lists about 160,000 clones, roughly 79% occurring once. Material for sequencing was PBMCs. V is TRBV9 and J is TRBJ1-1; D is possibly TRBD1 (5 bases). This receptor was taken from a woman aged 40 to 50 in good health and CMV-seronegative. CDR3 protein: CASSVEQGANTEAFF. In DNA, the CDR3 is TGTGCCAGCAGCGTAGAGCAGGGTGCGAACACTGAAGCTTTCTTT.